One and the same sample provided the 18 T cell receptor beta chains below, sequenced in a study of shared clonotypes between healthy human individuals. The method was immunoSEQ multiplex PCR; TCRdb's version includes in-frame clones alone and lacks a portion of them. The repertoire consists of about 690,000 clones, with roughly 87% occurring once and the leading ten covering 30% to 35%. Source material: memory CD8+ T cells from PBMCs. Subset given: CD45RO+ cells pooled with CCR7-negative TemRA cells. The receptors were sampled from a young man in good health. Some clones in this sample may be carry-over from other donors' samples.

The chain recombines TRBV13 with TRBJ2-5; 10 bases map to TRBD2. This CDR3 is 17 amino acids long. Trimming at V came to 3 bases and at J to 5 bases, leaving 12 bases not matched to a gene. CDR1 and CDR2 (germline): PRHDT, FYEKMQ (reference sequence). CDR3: CASSFTSGMGFVETQYF. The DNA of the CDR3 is TGTGCCAGCAGCTTCACTAGCGGGATGGGGTTCGTCGAGACCCAGTACTTC.

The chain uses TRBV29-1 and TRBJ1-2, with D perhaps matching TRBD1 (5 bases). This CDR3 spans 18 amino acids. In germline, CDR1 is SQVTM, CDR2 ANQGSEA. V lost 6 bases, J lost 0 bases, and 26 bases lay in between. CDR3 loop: CSVQPITGEGNSNYGYTF. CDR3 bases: TGCAGCGTCCAACCGATTACGGGGGAGGGAAACTCTAACTATGGCTACACCTTC. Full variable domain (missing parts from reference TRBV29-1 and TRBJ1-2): SAVISQKPSRDICQRGTSLTIQCQVDSQVTMMFWYRQQPGQSLTLIATANQGSEATYESGFVIDKFPISRPNLTFSTLTVSNMSPEDSSIYLCSVQPITGEGNSNYGYTFGSGTRLTVV.

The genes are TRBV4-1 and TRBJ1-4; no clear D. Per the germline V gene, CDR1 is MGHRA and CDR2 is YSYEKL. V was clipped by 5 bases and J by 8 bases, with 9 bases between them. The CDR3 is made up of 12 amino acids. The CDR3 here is CASSGNKEKLFF. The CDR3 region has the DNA TGCGCCAGCAGCGGAAACAAAGAAAAACTGTTTTTT.

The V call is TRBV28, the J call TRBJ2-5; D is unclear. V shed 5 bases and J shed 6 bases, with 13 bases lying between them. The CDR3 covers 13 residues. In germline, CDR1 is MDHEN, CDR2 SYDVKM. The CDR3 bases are TGTGCCAGCAGTATCAATAGGGTGCAGACCCAGTACTTC. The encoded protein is CASSINRVQTQYF.

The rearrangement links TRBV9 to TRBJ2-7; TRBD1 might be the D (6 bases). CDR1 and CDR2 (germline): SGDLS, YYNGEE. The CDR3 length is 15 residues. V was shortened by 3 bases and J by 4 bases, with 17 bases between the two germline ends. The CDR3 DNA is TGTGCCAGCAGCGGAGACCAGGGGCTGGGGTACGAGCAGTACTTC. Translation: CASSGDQGLGYEQYF.

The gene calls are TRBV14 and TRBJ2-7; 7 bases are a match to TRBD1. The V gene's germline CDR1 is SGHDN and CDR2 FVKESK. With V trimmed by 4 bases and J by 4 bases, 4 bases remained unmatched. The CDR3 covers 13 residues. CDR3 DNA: TGTGCCAGCAGCCCCCAGGGGGTTTACGAGCAGTACTTC. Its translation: CASSPQGVYEQYF.

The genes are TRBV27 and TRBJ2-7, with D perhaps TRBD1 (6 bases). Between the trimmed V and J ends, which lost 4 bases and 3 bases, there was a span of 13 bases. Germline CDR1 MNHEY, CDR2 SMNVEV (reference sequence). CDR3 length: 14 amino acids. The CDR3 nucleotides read TGTGCCAGCAGTTCCTACACAGGGATCTACGAGCAGTACTTC. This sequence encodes CASSSYTGIYEQYF.

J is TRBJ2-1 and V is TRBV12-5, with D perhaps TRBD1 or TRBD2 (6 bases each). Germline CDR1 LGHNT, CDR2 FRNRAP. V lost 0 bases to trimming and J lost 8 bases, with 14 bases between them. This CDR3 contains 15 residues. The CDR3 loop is CASGLVVGGIYEQFF. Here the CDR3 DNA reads TGTGCTAGTGGTTTGGTAGTAGGGGGGATCTATGAGCAGTTCTTC.

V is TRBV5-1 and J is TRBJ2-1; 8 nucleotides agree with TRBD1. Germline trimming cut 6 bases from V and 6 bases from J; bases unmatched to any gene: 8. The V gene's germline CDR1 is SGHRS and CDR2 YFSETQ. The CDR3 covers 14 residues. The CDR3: CASTRTGLSNEQFF. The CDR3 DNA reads TGCGCCAGCACCAGGACAGGGCTGTCCAATGAGCAGTTCTTC.

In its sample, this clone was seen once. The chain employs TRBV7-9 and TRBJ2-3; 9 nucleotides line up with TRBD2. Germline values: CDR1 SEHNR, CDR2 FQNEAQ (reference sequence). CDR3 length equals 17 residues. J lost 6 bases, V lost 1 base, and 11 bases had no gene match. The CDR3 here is CASSLVAGVHLEDTQYF. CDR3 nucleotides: TGTGCCAGCAGCTTAGTAGCGGGAGTCCACTTGGAGGATACGCAGTATTTT.

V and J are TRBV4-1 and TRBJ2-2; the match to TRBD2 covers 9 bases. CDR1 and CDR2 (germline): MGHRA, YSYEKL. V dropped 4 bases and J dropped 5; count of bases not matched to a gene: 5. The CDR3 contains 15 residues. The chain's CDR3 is CASSRRLAETGELFF. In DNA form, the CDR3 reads TGCGCCAGCAGCCGCCGACTAGCGGAAACCGGGGAGCTGTTTTTT.

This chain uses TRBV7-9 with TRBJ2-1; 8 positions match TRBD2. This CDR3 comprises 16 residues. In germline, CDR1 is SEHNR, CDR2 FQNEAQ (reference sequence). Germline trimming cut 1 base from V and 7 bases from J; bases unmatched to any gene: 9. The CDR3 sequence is CASSLVGTRLQNEQFF. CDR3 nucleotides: TGTGCCAGCAGCTTAGTTGGGACTAGGCTACAAAATGAGCAGTTCTTC.

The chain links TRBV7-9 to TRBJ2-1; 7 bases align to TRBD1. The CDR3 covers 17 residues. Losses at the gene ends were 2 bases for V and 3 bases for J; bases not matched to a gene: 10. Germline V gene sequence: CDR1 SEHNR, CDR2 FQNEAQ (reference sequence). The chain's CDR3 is CASSLLGRGQNYNEQFF. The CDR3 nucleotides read TGTGCCAGCAGCTTATTGGGCAGGGGACAGAACTACAATGAGCAGTTCTTC.

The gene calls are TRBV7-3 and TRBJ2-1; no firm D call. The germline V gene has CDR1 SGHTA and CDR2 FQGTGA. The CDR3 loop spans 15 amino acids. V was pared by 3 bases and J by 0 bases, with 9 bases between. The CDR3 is CASSFGVGSYNEQFF. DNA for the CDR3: TGTGCCAGCAGCTTTGGGGTTGGCTCCTACAATGAGCAGTTCTTC.

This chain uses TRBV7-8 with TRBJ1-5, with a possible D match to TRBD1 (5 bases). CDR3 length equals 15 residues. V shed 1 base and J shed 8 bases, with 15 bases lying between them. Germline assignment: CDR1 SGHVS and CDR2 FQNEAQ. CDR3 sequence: CASSLGGGWWEPQHF. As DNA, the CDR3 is TGTGCCAGCAGCTTAGGGGGCGGGTGGTGGGAGCCCCAGCATTTT.

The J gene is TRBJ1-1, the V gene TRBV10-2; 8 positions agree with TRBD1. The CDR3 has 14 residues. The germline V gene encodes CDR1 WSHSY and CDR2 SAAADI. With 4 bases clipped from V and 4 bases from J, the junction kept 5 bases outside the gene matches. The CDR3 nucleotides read TGCGCCAGCAGTGGTTGGACAGGGCGCACTGAAGCTTTCTTT. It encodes CASSGWTGRTEAFF.

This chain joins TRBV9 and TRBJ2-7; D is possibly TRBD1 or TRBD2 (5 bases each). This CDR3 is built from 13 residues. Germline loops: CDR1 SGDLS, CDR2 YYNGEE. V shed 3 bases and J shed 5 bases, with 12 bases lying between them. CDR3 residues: CASSGGRENEQYF. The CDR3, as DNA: TGTGCCAGCAGCGGGGGACGGGAAAACGAGCAGTACTTC. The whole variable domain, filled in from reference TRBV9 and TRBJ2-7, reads DSGVTQTPKHLITATGQRVTLRCSPRSGDLSVYWYQQSLDQGLQFLIQYYNGEERAKGNILERFSAQQFPDLHSELNLSSLELGDSALYFCASSGGRENEQYFGPGTRLTVT.

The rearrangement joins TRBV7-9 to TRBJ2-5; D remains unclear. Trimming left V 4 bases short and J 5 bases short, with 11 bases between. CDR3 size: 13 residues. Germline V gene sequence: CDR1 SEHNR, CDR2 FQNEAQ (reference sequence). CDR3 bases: TGTGCCAGCAGCTCCATGGGGTGGGAGACCCAGTACTTC. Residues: CASSSMGWETQYF.